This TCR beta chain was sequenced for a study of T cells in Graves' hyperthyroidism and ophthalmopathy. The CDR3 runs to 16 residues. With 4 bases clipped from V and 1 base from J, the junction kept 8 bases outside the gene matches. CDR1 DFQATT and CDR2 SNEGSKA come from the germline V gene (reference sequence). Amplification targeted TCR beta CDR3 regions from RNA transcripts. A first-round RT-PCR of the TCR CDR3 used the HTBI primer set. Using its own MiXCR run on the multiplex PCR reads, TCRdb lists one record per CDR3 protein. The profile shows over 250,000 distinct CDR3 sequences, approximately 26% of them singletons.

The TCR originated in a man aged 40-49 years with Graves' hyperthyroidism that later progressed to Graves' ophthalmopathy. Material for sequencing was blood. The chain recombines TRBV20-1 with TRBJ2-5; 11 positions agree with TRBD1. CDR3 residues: CSATLDRGLVQETQYF. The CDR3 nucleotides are TGCAGTGCTACTCTGGACAGGGGGCTAGTCCAAGAGACCCAGTACTTC.